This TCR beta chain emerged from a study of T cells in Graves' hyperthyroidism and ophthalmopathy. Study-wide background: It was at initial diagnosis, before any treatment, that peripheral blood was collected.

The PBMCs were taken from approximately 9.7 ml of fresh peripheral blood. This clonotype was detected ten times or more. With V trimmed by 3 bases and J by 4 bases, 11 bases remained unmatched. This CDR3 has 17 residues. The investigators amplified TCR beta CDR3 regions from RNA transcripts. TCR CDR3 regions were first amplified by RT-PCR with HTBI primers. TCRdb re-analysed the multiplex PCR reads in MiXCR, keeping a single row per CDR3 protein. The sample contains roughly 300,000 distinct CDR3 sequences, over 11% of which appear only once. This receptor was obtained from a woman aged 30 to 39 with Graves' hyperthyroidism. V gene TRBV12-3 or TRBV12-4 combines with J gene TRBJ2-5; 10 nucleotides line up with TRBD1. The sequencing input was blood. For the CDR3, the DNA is TGTGCCAGCAGTTTTAGGGACAGGGGAGGCCCGAGAGAGACCCAGTACTTC. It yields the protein CASSFRDRGGPRETQYF.